This passage covers 28 T cell receptor beta chains from one sample sequenced in a study of PD-1 blockade in classical Hodgkin lymphoma. Generated by immunoSEQ multiplex PCR, the TCRdb table keeps only in-frame clones and is missing some. The data show tens of thousands of clones, roughly 91% seen once. Brentuximab vedotin exposure varied among the patients, all of whom had relapsed after autologous stem cell transplantation. Sequencing used peripheral blood mononuclear cells (PBMCs), obtained at baseline. The source of these receptors is a human donor with classical Hodgkin lymphoma.

This chain connects TRBV15 to TRBJ2-1, with 8 bases matching TRBD1. Per the germline V gene, CDR1 is LNHNV and CDR2 is YYDKDF (reference sequence). With V trimmed by 1 base and J by 8 bases, 13 bases remained unmatched. CDR3 length: 17 amino acids. The CDR3 is CATSRALIGQGMDEQFF. CDR3 bases: TGTGCCACCAGCAGAGCCCTTATAGGACAGGGAATGGATGAGCAGTTCTTC.

This clone appeared once. DNA of the CDR3: TGTGCCAGCAGCCTACCGAGGACAGGGGGCGAAAATGAGCAGTTCTTC. It yields the protein CASSLPRTGGENEQFF. The V call is TRBV9, the J call TRBJ2-1, with TRBD1 identical over 11 bases. The CDR3 sequence is 16 residues long. The germline CDR1 and CDR2 sequences are SGDLS and YYNGEE. V lost 4 bases to trimming and J lost 7 bases; unmatched junction nucleotides: 10.

V gene TRBV14 combines with J gene TRBJ1-1, with TRBD1 identical over 8 bases. Trimming cost V 6 bases and J 1 base; bases outside gene matches: 10. Germline CDR1 SGHDN, CDR2 FVKESK. CDR3 length equals 16 residues. The DNA for the CDR3 is TGTGCCAGCAGTCGCGGACAGGGAAGATCGAACACTGAAGCTTTCTTT. Translated: CASSRGQGRSNTEAFF.

The genes are TRBV9 and TRBJ2-2; 7 bases are a match to TRBD1. Germline lookup yields CDR1 SGDLS and CDR2 YYNGEE. The CDR3 runs 15 residues. V lost 3 bases and J lost 6; bases outside the gene matches: 8. The CDR3 reads CASSGAGTVSGELFF. CDR3 nucleotide sequence: TGTGCCAGCAGCGGTGCCGGGACAGTCTCCGGGGAGCTGTTTTTT.

V and J are TRBV5-4 and TRBJ2-2, with D tentatively TRBD1 (6 bases). The ends were cut back, 2 bases at V and 6 bases at J, with 14 bases in the middle. This CDR3 spans 15 amino acids. Germline CDR1 SGHNT, CDR2 YYREEE (reference sequence). CDR3 residues: CASSLPQGVSGELFF. DNA for the CDR3: TGTGCCAGCAGCTTACCACAGGGCGTATCCGGGGAGCTGTTTTTT. The full variable domain, in which reference TRBV5-4 and TRBJ2-2 provide the parts outside the CDR3, is ETGVTQSPTHLIKTRGQQVTLRCSSQSGHNTVSWYQQALGQGPQFIFQYYREEENGRGNFPPRFSGLQFPNYSSELNVNALELDDSALYLCASSLPQGVSGELFFGEGSRLTVL.

The gene calls are TRBV5-5 and TRBJ2-1, with unresolved D. The germline V gene has CDR1 SGHKS and CDR2 YYEKEE (reference sequence). Trimming shortened V by 2 bases and J by 0 bases, and 6 bases separated the two germline ends. There are 14 residues in the CDR3. The CDR3 protein is CASSFDSSYNEQFF. CDR3 bases: TGTGCCAGCAGCTTCGATAGCTCCTACAATGAGCAGTTCTTC.

A note on this clone: Other nucleotide sequences from this sample produce the same CDR3. The chain links TRBV7-9 to TRBJ2-2; the D gene is possibly TRBD1 (5 bases). The CDR3 runs 13 residues. V was clipped by 1 base and J by 6 bases, with 6 bases between them. Germline loops: CDR1 SEHNR, CDR2 FQNEAQ (reference sequence). CDR3 protein: CASSLEGAGELFF. The CDR3 DNA is TGTGCCAGCAGCTTAGAAGGGGCCGGGGAGCTGTTTTTT.

The V call is TRBV4-3, the J call TRBJ1-3; D is ambiguous. V lost 0 bases and J 0 bases, leaving 9 bases between the germline ends. The CDR3 runs to 16 residues. Per the germline V gene, CDR1 is LGHNA and CDR2 is YSLEER. The CDR3 nucleotides read TGCGCCAGCAGCCAAGATGGGCCCTACTCTGGAAACACCATATATTTT. This translates into CASSQDGPYSGNTIYF.

The chain links TRBV4-2 to TRBJ2-7, with D perhaps TRBD2 (6 bases). This CDR3 is 14 amino acids long. Germline assignment: CDR1 LGHNA and CDR2 YNFKEQ. The V end was cut by 0 bases, the J end by 1 base, with 7 bases between. DNA of the CDR3: TGTGCCAGCAGCCAAGATCGGGGGTCCTACGAGCAGTACTTC. It specifies CASSQDRGSYEQYF.

This clone was recorded only once. The chain is built from TRBV7-9 and TRBJ2-1; 7 bases are a match to TRBD2. V shed 5 bases, J shed 3 bases, and the junction held 13 bases outside the gene matches. This CDR3 is 17 amino acids long. CDR1 and CDR2 from the germline V gene are SEHNR and FQNEAQ (reference sequence). CDR3 bases: TGTGCCAGCAGCACCCAGCCAAGCGGGATCGGCTACAATGAGCAGTTCTTC. This sequence encodes CASSTQPSGIGYNEQFF.

This chain connects TRBV4-1 to TRBJ2-7, with D tentatively TRBD2 (5 bases). This CDR3 spans 15 amino acids. V lost 0 bases, J lost 3 bases, and 12 bases lay in between. Germline V gives CDR1 MGHRA, CDR2 YSYEKL. CDR3 sequence (DNA): TGCGCCAGCAGCCAAGACCCGGGGATCTACTACGAGCAGTACTTC. Translated: CASSQDPGIYYEQYF.

This clone appeared many times. The chain uses TRBV7-3 and TRBJ2-3; perhaps TRBD2 as D (6 bases). The V and J ends lost 5 bases and 2 bases respectively, with 11 bases between them. The germline CDR1 and CDR2 sequences are SGHTA and FQGTGA. The CDR3 totals 14 residues. CDR3 region: CASSRDWSTDTQYF. The CDR3 coding sequence is TGTGCCAGCAGCCGGGACTGGTCCACAGATACGCAGTATTTT.

This clone was counted once. The chain employs TRBV6-6 and TRBJ2-7; TRBD1 agrees at 7 bases. The J segment lost 0 bases and the V segment lost 5 bases, leaving 7 bases of the junction unmatched. Per the germline V gene, CDR1 is MNHNY and CDR2 is SVGAGI (reference sequence). The CDR3 sequence is 15 residues long. Here the CDR3 DNA reads TGTGCCAGCAGTACAGGGGCCCTATCCTCCTACGAGCAGTACTTC. It encodes CASSTGALSSYEQYF.

The V gene is TRBV27, the J gene TRBJ1-2, with TRBD1 identical over 7 bases. The V gene's germline CDR1 is MNHEY and CDR2 SMNVEV (reference sequence). CDR3 size: 16 residues. The trim removed 3 bases at V and 0 bases at J, leaving 7 bases unmatched. The CDR3 region is CASSFDREGANYGYTF. The CDR3 coding sequence is TGTGCCAGCAGTTTCGACAGGGAGGGAGCTAACTATGGCTACACCTTC.

The rearrangement links TRBV27 to TRBJ2-7, with 8 bases aligning to TRBD2. V shed 7 bases and J 2 bases; nucleotides not matched to a gene: 19. CDR1 and CDR2 (germline): MNHEY, SMNVEV (reference sequence). This CDR3 contains 18 residues. CDR3 residues: CASKLLSGRVSRTYEQYF. The CDR3 DNA sequence: TGTGCCAGCAAATTGCTATCCGGGAGGGTGTCACGAACCTACGAGCAGTACTTC.

The chain links TRBV9 to TRBJ2-5; 10 nucleotides agree with TRBD2. Trimming at V came to 2 bases and at J to 2 bases, leaving 3 bases not matched to a gene. The CDR3 has 15 residues. Looked up from germline, CDR1 is SGDLS and CDR2 is YYNGEE. The CDR3 loop is CASSVGTSAQETQYF. CDR3 DNA: TGTGCCAGCAGCGTTGGGACTAGCGCACAAGAGACCCAGTACTTC.

The chain uses TRBV19 and TRBJ1-4; a possible D gene is TRBD1 (5 bases). The V end was cut by 3 bases, the J end by 6 bases, with 11 bases between. The germline V gene has CDR1 LNHDA and CDR2 SQIVND (reference sequence). The CDR3 contains 14 residues. The CDR3 sequence: CASSIGGTDEKLFF. The DNA of the CDR3 is TGTGCCAGTAGTATCGGCGGGACGGATGAAAAACTGTTTTTT.

The gene calls are TRBV6-1 and TRBJ2-7, with 9 bases matching TRBD1. Per the germline V gene, CDR1 is MNHNS and CDR2 is SASEGT. This CDR3 is 14 amino acids long. Trimming at V came to 6 bases and at J to 2 bases, leaving 5 bases not matched to a gene. The DNA for the CDR3 is TGTGCCAGCAGATGGGACAGGGATACCTACGAGCAGTACTTC. Translating gives CASRWDRDTYEQYF.

This chain uses TRBV7-2 with TRBJ2-5, with D perhaps TRBD2 (5 bases). V was trimmed by 3 bases and J by 5 bases, leaving 7 bases between them. Germline CDR1 and CDR2: SGHTA and FQGNSA. The CDR3 runs 12 residues. CDR3 sequence: CASSFWEETQYF. The CDR3 bases are TGTGCCAGCAGCTTCTGGGAGGAGACCCAGTACTTC.

The chain links TRBV4-2 to TRBJ2-1; TRBD2 matches at 10 bases. The CDR3 runs to 17 residues. The V and J ends lost 0 bases and 5 bases, in that order; junction bases with no gene match: 7. CDR1 is LGHNA, CDR2 YNFKEQ, per germline. The CDR3 loop is CASSQEGGAGGDNEQFF. The CDR3 coding sequence is TGTGCCAGCAGCCAAGAAGGAGGAGCGGGGGGGGACAATGAGCAGTTCTTC.

The chain is built from TRBV2 and TRBJ1-1, with a weak D call TRBD1 (5 bases). Germline CDR1 is SNHLY and CDR2 is FYNNEI. This CDR3 contains 19 residues. The V end was cut by 2 bases, the J end by 4 bases, with 26 bases between. The CDR3 sequence: CASSERQRLDGGFGTEAFF. The CDR3 region has the DNA TGTGCCAGCAGTGAACGGCAGCGATTGGACGGGGGGTTTGGCACTGAAGCTTTCTTT.

The V call is TRBV5-5, the J call TRBJ2-2; D not resolved. Deletions cut 1 base from V and 3 bases from J, with 7 bases between. The germline V gene has CDR1 SGHKS and CDR2 YYEKEE (reference sequence). The CDR3 runs 14 residues. CDR3 in DNA: TGTGCCAGCAGCTTGCCGACGTACACCGGGGAGCTGTTTTTT. It yields the protein CASSLPTYTGELFF.

The rearrangement uses TRBV19 and TRBJ2-1, with D unresolved. This CDR3 region has 13 residues. CDR1 is LNHDA, CDR2 SQIVND, per germline (reference sequence). Deletions cut 3 bases from V and 4 bases from J, with 7 bases between. CDR3 amino acids: CASSIGGYNEQFF. CDR3 nucleotide sequence: TGTGCCAGTAGTATTGGTGGGTACAATGAGCAGTTCTTC.

The chain uses TRBV7-6 and TRBJ1-1; the D is unclear. V shed 4 bases and J shed 0 bases, with 15 bases lying between them. The CDR3 loop spans 16 amino acids. Germline CDR1 and CDR2: SGHVS and FNYEAQ. CDR3 loop: CASSSGRGLMNTEAFF. For the CDR3, the DNA is TGTGCCAGCAGCTCTGGTCGAGGCCTCATGAACACTGAAGCTTTCTTT.

V and J are TRBV5-1 and TRBJ2-7, with 9 bases identical to TRBD2. Germline values: CDR1 SGHRS, CDR2 YFSETQ. The CDR3 runs 14 residues. With 0 bases clipped from V and 7 bases from J, the junction kept 5 bases outside the gene matches. CDR3 sequence (DNA): TGCGCCAGCAGCTTGGCGGGGACTAGCAAAGAGCAGTACTTC. It specifies CASSLAGTSKEQYF.

This clone turned up a few times. The chain carries TRBV4-1 and TRBJ1-6; D is ambiguous. CDR1 MGHRA and CDR2 YSYEKL come from the germline V gene. The CDR3 covers 12 residues. With 4 bases removed from V and 10 bases from J, the gap between germline ends came to 8 bases. Here the CDR3 reads CASSLNTSPLHF. CDR3 nucleotide sequence: TGCGCCAGCAGCCTTAACACATCACCCCTCCACTTT.

This chain connects TRBV4-3 to TRBJ1-1; D is unresolved. V lost 2 bases and J lost 4, with 11 bases in between. This CDR3 is 14 amino acids long. CDR1 and CDR2 (germline): LGHNA, YSLEER. The CDR3 region has the DNA TGCGCCAGCAGCCAACAGACATGGGGCACTGAAGCTTTCTTT. Protein sequence: CASSQQTWGTEAFF.

V usage is TRBV28 and J usage is TRBJ1-2; possibly TRBD1 for D (5 bases). The CDR3 has 17 amino acids. V was shortened by 1 base and J by 8 bases, with 23 bases between the two germline ends. CDR1 is MDHEN and CDR2 is SYDVKM in the germline V gene. The CDR3 DNA follows: TGTGCCAGCAGTTTATTTAGGGTCAGGGCAGCGCCAGACGGCTACACCTTC. Protein product: CASSLFRVRAAPDGYTF.